The 14 T cell receptor beta chains below come from one sample, sequenced in a study of shared clonotypes between healthy human individuals. Sequencing was performed with immunoSEQ multiplex PCR; in TCRdb, only in-frame clones are kept and a portion is missing. The sample records about 2,500,000 clones, more than 80% being singletons. Sequenced input: naive CD4+ T cells sorted from blood. Subset noted: CD45RA+ positively selected. These receptors all come from a man aged 18 to 35 in good health.

The rearrangement links TRBV7-2 to TRBJ2-5; no definite D call. The CDR3 covers 12 residues. Trimming left V 5 bases short and J 5 bases short, with 9 bases between. Germline V gene data show CDR1 as SGHTA and CDR2 as FQGNSA. CDR3 bases: TGTGCCAGCAGCATTAGTAGCGAGACCCAGTACTTC. Translation: CASSISSETQYF.

The chain combines TRBV7-9 with TRBJ2-5; the D gene is possibly TRBD2 (5 bases). CDR3 length: 13 amino acids. The V gene's germline CDR1 is SEHNR and CDR2 FQNEAQ (reference sequence). The ends were cut back, 6 bases at V and 5 bases at J, with 13 bases in the middle. The CDR3 loop is CASRSRVTETQYF. In nucleotides, the CDR3 is TGTGCCAGCAGGTCGCGGGTTACGGAGACCCAGTACTTC.

The CDR3 is CAWSPLTFNYGYTF. The DNA for the CDR3 is TGTGCCTGGAGTCCCCTGACATTCAACTATGGCTACACCTTC. V and J are TRBV30 and TRBJ1-2; D ambiguous. Germline V gives CDR1 GTSNPN, CDR2 SVGIG (reference sequence). Trimming shortened V by 2 bases and J by 2 bases, and 12 bases separated the two germline ends. The CDR3 consists of 14 residues.

As for this clone: This sample also contains other DNA sequences that code for the same CDR3. The chain has TRBV5-1 and TRBJ2-7; a possible D gene is TRBD1 (5 bases). CDR1 and CDR2 (germline): SGHRS, YFSETQ. This CDR3 has 13 residues. Trimming pared 0 bases from V and 6 bases from J, leaving 10 bases between. DNA of the CDR3: TGCGCCAGCAGCTTGGGGCAGGGTGGCGAGCAGTACTTC. It is translated as CASSLGQGGEQYF.

The rearrangement joins TRBV10-3 to TRBJ2-3; 8 nucleotides align to TRBD1. Germline V gene data show CDR1 as ENHRY and CDR2 as SYGVKD. The ends lost 6 bases at V and 8 bases at J; junction bases unmatched: 4. CDR3 size: 12 residues. CDR3 DNA sequence: TGTGCCATCAGCGGTGACAGGGGTACGCAGTATTTT. It translates to CAISGDRGTQYF.

The chain links TRBV2 to TRBJ2-1; D gene uncertain. The V gene lost 6 bases and the J gene lost 9 bases, with 15 bases spanning the gap. CDR1 is SNHLY and CDR2 is FYNNEI in the germline V gene. This CDR3 has 13 residues. For the CDR3, the DNA is TGTGCCAGCAGCGTCGCCCCACGGTTTGAGCAGTTCTTC. This codes for CASSVAPRFEQFF.

The chain links TRBV11-2 to TRBJ2-3, with 13 bases lining up with TRBD2. The CDR3 is 16 amino acids. Germline lookup yields CDR1 SGHAT and CDR2 FQNNGV. The junction had 2 bases not matched to a gene; V was cut back by 4 bases and J by 1 base. CDR3 protein: CASSSGTSGGTDTQYF. The DNA of the CDR3 is TGTGCCAGCAGCTCGGGGACTAGCGGGGGCACAGATACGCAGTATTTT. The full variable domain, in which reference TRBV11-2 and TRBJ2-3 provide the parts outside the CDR3, is EAGVAQSPRYKIIEKRQSVAFWCNPISGHATLYWYQQILGQGPKLLIQFQNNGVVDDSQLPKDRFSAERLKGVDSTLKIQPAKLEDSAVYLCASSSGTSGGTDTQYFGPGTRLTVL.

The chain employs TRBV7-2 and TRBJ1-1, with unresolved D. With 5 bases removed from V and 0 bases from J, the gap between germline ends came to 13 bases. The V gene's germline CDR1 is SGHTA and CDR2 FQGNSA. This CDR3 has 15 residues. CDR3 protein: CASSPIQGVNTEAFF. The CDR3 DNA sequence: TGTGCCAGCAGCCCGATTCAAGGTGTGAACACTGAAGCTTTCTTT.

CDR3 sequence reads: CASSLVSGSPLHF. The CDR3, as DNA: TGTGCCAGCAGTTTGGTGTCCGGGTCACCCCTCCACTTT. The chain employs TRBV27 and TRBJ1-6; D is undetermined. CDR1 is MNHEY and CDR2 is SMNVEV in the germline V gene (reference sequence). CDR3 length: 13 amino acids. Trimming shortened V by 3 bases and J by 10 bases, and 10 bases separated the two germline ends.

The rearrangement links TRBV9 to TRBJ1-4, with D unresolved. The CDR3 covers 14 residues. V lost 2 bases to trimming and J lost 1 base, with 6 bases between them. Germline assignment: CDR1 SGDLS and CDR2 YYNGEE. The chain's CDR3 is CASSVGRTNEKLFF. CDR3 nucleotide sequence: TGTGCCAGCAGCGTGGGTCGAACTAATGAAAAACTGTTTTTT.

V gene TRBV6-5 combines with J gene TRBJ1-3; 7 bases fit TRBD1. The V segment lost 5 bases and the J segment 0 bases; nucleotides outside the gene matches: 4. The CDR3 extends over 15 amino acids. Germline lookup yields CDR1 MNHEY and CDR2 SVGAGI. For the CDR3, the DNA is TGTGCCAGCAGTCCGACAGGGAGCTCTGGAAACACCATATATTTT. Translating it yields CASSPTGSSGNTIYF.

This chain joins TRBV4-1 and TRBJ2-3; 8 bases agree with TRBD2. The J segment lost 4 bases and the V segment lost 4 bases, leaving 1 base of the junction unmatched. The CDR3 is made up of 13 amino acids. The germline gives CDR1 MGHRA, CDR2 YSYEKL. CDR3 loop: CASSRREADTQYF. The CDR3 DNA follows: TGCGCCAGCAGCCGGCGGGAGGCAGATACGCAGTATTTT.

The chain carries TRBV19 and TRBJ2-2, with 12 nucleotides matching TRBD2. The CDR3 extends over 19 amino acids. V lost 0 bases to trimming and J lost 3 bases; unmatched junction nucleotides: 8. Germline loops: CDR1 LNHDA, CDR2 SQIVND (reference sequence). CDR3 sequence reads: CASSIDGPGLAGYTGELFF. CDR3 DNA sequence: TGTGCCAGTAGTATAGACGGCCCCGGACTAGCGGGGTACACCGGGGAGCTGTTTTTT.

This rearrangement joins TRBV6-1 to TRBJ2-1; D not certain. Germline assignment: CDR1 MNHNS and CDR2 SASEGT. V lost 6 bases and J 4 bases, leaving 10 bases between the germline ends. The CDR3 covers 13 residues. The CDR3 DNA follows: TGTGCCAGCAGGGCCACCTATTACAATGAGCAGTTCTTC. This codes for CASRATYYNEQFF.